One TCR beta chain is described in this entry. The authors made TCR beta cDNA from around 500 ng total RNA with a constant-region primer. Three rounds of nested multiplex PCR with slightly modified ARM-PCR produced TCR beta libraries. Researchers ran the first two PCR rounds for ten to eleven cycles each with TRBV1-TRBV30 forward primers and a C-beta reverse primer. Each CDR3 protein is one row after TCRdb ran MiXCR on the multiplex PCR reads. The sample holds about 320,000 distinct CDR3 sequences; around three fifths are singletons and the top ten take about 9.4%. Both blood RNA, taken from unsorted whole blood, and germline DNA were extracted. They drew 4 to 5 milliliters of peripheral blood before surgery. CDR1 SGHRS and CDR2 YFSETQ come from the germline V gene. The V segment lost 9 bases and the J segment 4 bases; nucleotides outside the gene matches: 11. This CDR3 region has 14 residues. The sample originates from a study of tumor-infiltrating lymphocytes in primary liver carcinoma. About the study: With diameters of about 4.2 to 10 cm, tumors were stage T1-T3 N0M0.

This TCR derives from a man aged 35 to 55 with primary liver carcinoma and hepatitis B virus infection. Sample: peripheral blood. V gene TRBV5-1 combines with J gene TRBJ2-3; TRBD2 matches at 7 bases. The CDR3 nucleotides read TGCGCCAACAGACAAGCGGGGTTCGCAGATACGCAGTATTTT. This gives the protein CANRQAGFADTQYF.